The 18 T cell receptor beta chains given below trace back to one sample, sequenced in a study of memory CD4+ T cells and cytomegalovirus serostatus. Sequenced by immunoSEQ multiplex PCR; TCRdb stores in-frame clones only, minus some. The table lists over 60,000 clones, 70% to 80% of them singletons. Single viable CD3+CD4+CD8-CD45RO+ cells were sorted as the memory CD4+ T cells. Input material: memory CD4+ T cells from blood. These receptor sequences come from an adult in good health and CMV-seronegative.

The chain recombines TRBV20-1 with TRBJ1-5, with a tentative D call TRBD1 (5 bases). There are 11 residues in the CDR3. CDR1 DFQATT and CDR2 SNEGSKA come from the germline V gene (reference sequence). Between the trimmed V and J ends, which lost 4 bases and 11 bases, there was a span of 12 bases. The CDR3 nucleotides are TGCAGTGCTACAGGAGGGGAGGCCCAGCATTTT. Residues: CSATGGEAQHF.

The chain employs TRBV19 and TRBJ1-5; 9 bases agree with TRBD1. The CDR3 runs 13 residues. The trim removed 5 bases at V and 7 bases at J, leaving 3 bases unmatched. Looked up from germline, CDR1 is LNHDA and CDR2 is SQIVND (reference sequence). CDR3 protein: CASSLGTGQPQHF. The CDR3 DNA is TGTGCCAGTAGTCTCGGGACAGGGCAGCCCCAGCATTTT.

This chain joins TRBV7-8 and TRBJ2-7, with D possibly being TRBD2 (5 bases). The V gene lost 5 bases and the J gene lost 6 bases, with 14 bases spanning the gap. The CDR3 is 13 residues long. The germline V gene encodes CDR1 SGHVS and CDR2 FQNEAQ. The CDR3 nucleotides are TGTGCCAGCAGCCAAGAGGGCATTTCCGAGCAGTACTTC. Translation gives CASSQEGISEQYF.

The chain links TRBV2 to TRBJ1-5, with TRBD1 matching over 7 bases. J lost 5 bases, V lost 6 bases, and 7 bases had no gene match. CDR3 size: 14 residues. CDR1 and CDR2 (germline): SNHLY, FYNNEI. The CDR3 bases are TGTGCCAGCAGACTACAGGGGAGGGATCAGCCCCAGCATTTT. This gives the protein CASRLQGRDQPQHF. The full variable domain, its missing parts supplied by reference TRBV2 and TRBJ1-5, is EPEVTQTPSHQVTQMGQEVILRCVPISNHLYFYWYRQILGQKVEFLVSFYNNEISEKSEIFDDQFSVERPDGSNFTLKIRSTKLEDSAMYFCASRLQGRDQPQHFGDGTRLSIL.

The V and J genes are TRBV28 and TRBJ1-1; D unresolved. CDR3 length: 15 residues. V was pared by 1 base and J by 3 bases, with 12 bases between. Germline V CDR1 and CDR2: MDHEN, SYDVKM. CDR3: CASSLLPGSDTEAFF. The CDR3 DNA reads TGTGCCAGCAGTTTATTACCGGGTTCGGACACTGAAGCTTTCTTT.

This clone turned up a few times. The chain joins TRBV5-1 to TRBJ1-1; D not certain. Germline V lookup: CDR1 SGHRS, CDR2 YFSETQ. This CDR3 comprises 14 residues. The V gene lost 0 bases and the J gene lost 2 bases, with 8 bases spanning the gap. CDR3 sequence reads: CASSLVGINTEAFF. CDR3 bases: TGCGCCAGCAGCTTGGTTGGGATAAACACTGAAGCTTTCTTT.

The chain combines TRBV2 with TRBJ1-2; 8 bases match TRBD1. CDR1 is SNHLY, CDR2 FYNNEI, per germline. The ends lost 7 bases at V and 7 bases at J; junction bases unmatched: 8. The CDR3 sequence is 13 residues long. The CDR3 here is CASTGTGAPGYTF. CDR3 in DNA: TGTGCCAGCACCGGGACAGGAGCTCCTGGCTACACCTTC.

The chain joins TRBV19 to TRBJ1-2; no clear D. V shed 7 bases and J shed 6 bases, with 15 bases lying between them. This CDR3 region has 13 residues. The V gene's germline CDR1 is LNHDA and CDR2 SQIVND (reference sequence). CDR3 amino acids: CASTPRWTNGYTF. In DNA form, the CDR3 reads TGTGCCAGTACCCCTCGGTGGACTAATGGCTACACCTTC.

The J gene is TRBJ1-5, the V gene TRBV4-3; perhaps TRBD1 as D (5 bases). Per germline, CDR1 LGHNA and CDR2 YSLEER. V lost 1 base and J lost 7, with 8 bases in between. The length of the CDR3 is 13 residues. The CDR3 DNA follows: TGCGCCAGCAGCCAAGGGAGGGACCAGCCCCAGCATTTT. Protein: CASSQGRDQPQHF.

The J gene is TRBJ2-1, the V gene TRBV5-6; D is ambiguous. Looked up from germline, CDR1 is SGHDT and CDR2 is YYEEEE. V was cut by 0 bases and J by 11 bases, with 9 bases left in between. This CDR3 is built from 12 residues. The CDR3 loop reads CASSLGSPQQFF. The CDR3, as DNA: TGTGCCAGCAGCTTGGGTAGCCCTCAGCAGTTCTTC.

The chain carries TRBV11-1 and TRBJ2-7, with TRBD2 identical over 11 bases. V trimming: 3 bases; J trimming: 3 bases; junction bases outside the gene matches: 1. The CDR3 contains 14 residues. Germline assignment: CDR1 SGHAT and CDR2 FQDESV (reference sequence). The CDR3 DNA reads as TGTGCCAGCAGCTTTAGCGGGGGGGACTACGAGCAGTACTTC. Its translation: CASSFSGGDYEQYF.

The chain links TRBV4-2 to TRBJ1-5; possibly TRBD1 for D (6 bases). The CDR3 is 14 amino acids. Germline loops: CDR1 LGHNA, CDR2 YNFKEQ. V was trimmed by 6 bases and J by 4 bases, leaving 13 bases between them. The CDR3 DNA follows: TGTGCCAGCAGGCCCGGCACAGGGAATCAGCCCCAGCATTTT. Translating gives CASRPGTGNQPQHF.

V usage is TRBV19 and J usage is TRBJ2-5, with 7 bases fitting TRBD1. J was trimmed by 5 bases and V by 6 bases; bases with no gene match: 6. This CDR3 comprises 13 residues. In germline, CDR1 is LNHDA, CDR2 SQIVND (reference sequence). CDR3 DNA sequence: TGTGCCAGTAGCAGACAGGGCGGGGAGACCCAGTACTTC. Its translation is CASSRQGGETQYF.

The chain carries TRBV10-2 and TRBJ2-2, with D unresolved. Germline V CDR1 and CDR2: WSHSY, SAAADI. The ends were cut back, 8 bases at V and 5 bases at J, with 15 bases in the middle. The CDR3 covers 14 residues. The CDR3 sequence: CASLGELVTGELFF. The CDR3 DNA sequence: TGCGCCAGCCTGGGCGAGCTGGTAACCGGGGAGCTGTTTTTT.

This rearrangement joins TRBV4-2 to TRBJ2-1; D gene unclear. Germline CDR1 LGHNA, CDR2 YNFKEQ. Trimming took 1 base from V and 4 from J, leaving 2 bases between them. CDR3 length: 12 residues. CDR3 in DNA: TGTGCCAGCAGCCAAGGGTACAATGAGCAGTTCTTC. This encodes CASSQGYNEQFF.

The chain links TRBV9 to TRBJ2-3; 9 bases are shared with TRBD2. CDR3 length equals 17 residues. After removal of 0 bases from V and 5 bases from J, the junction contained 10 bases not matched to a gene. CDR1 and CDR2 from the germline V gene are SGDLS and YYNGEE. The CDR3 bases are TGTGCCAGCAGCGTAGGCTTTCTAGCGGGGTATCAAGATACGCAGTATTTT. It codes for CASSVGFLAGYQDTQYF.

The V and J genes are TRBV5-5 and TRBJ1-1; no reliable D call. Germline V gene sequence: CDR1 SGHKS, CDR2 YYEKEE (reference sequence). The V and J ends lost 4 bases and 9 bases respectively, with 16 bases between them. This CDR3 comprises 13 residues. CDR3 protein: CASSESPGFKAFF. The CDR3 DNA follows: TGTGCCAGCAGCGAGAGCCCGGGGTTTAAAGCTTTCTTT.

This clone was recorded many times. The chain combines TRBV4-2 with TRBJ1-5, with D perhaps matching TRBD1 (6 bases). Germline-derived CDR1 and CDR2 are LGHNA and YNFKEQ. The V gene lost 2 bases and the J gene lost 6 bases, with 14 bases spanning the gap. The CDR3 runs 15 residues. CDR3 loop: CASSQNREFGQPQHF. CDR3 DNA: TGTGCCAGCAGCCAAAACAGGGAGTTTGGTCAGCCCCAGCATTTT.